These 9 T cell receptor beta chains share one sample of origin, sequenced in a study of T cells in Graves' hyperthyroidism and ophthalmopathy. Using RNA transcripts as the source, TCR beta CDR3 regions were amplified. HTBI primers drove first-round RT-PCR of the TCR CDR3. TCRdb reprocessed the multiplex PCR reads with MiXCR, giving one entry per CDR3 protein. The repertoire consists of about 180,000 distinct CDR3 sequences, with 17% occurring once and the leading ten covering under 35%. The material sequenced was blood. All receptors derive from a woman aged 50 to 60 with Graves' hyperthyroidism.

The chain joins TRBV6-5 to TRBJ1-1; D is undetermined. In germline, CDR1 is MNHEY, CDR2 SVGAGI. The CDR3 length is 15 residues. Trimming left V 2 bases short and J 2 bases short, with 12 bases between. The DNA of the CDR3 is TGTGCCAGCAGTTACGGAAGGACTTTTAACACTGAAGCTTTCTTT. Encoded protein: CASSYGRTFNTEAFF.

In its sample, this clonotype was seen many times. The V call is TRBV7-6, the J call TRBJ2-1; D possibly corresponds to TRBD1 (6 bases). Germline V lookup: CDR1 SGHVS, CDR2 FNYEAQ. This CDR3 region has 15 residues. Trimming shortened V by 1 base and J by 5 bases, and 12 bases separated the two germline ends. The CDR3: CASSLGGQGNNEQFF. The CDR3 DNA follows: TGTGCCAGCAGCTTAGGGGGGCAGGGGAACAATGAGCAGTTCTTC.

A note on this clonotype: This could be a read error, since a much larger clone is one nucleotide away. This sequence joins TRBV5-6 and TRBJ2-4; D uncertain. There are 15 residues in the CDR3. Germline V gene data show CDR1 as SGHDT and CDR2 as YYEEEE. Here the CDR3 DNA reads TGTGCCAGCAGCTTGGGGGCTTCGTCCAAAGACATTCAGTACTTC. Translating gives CASSLGASSKDIQYF.

Many counts were recorded for this clonotype. The chain uses TRBV12-3 or TRBV12-4 and TRBJ2-3; 8 bases match TRBD2. The J segment lost 4 bases and the V segment lost 8 bases, leaving 5 bases of the junction unmatched. The CDR3 is 13 residues long. CDR3 residues: CASGLAGADTQYF. The CDR3 nucleotides are TGTGCCAGCGGGCTAGCGGGCGCAGATACGCAGTATTTT.

The CDR3 DNA reads as TGTGCCAGCAGCTTAGCGGGGAGGCGGGGAGGAGTAAACATTCAGTACTTC. Its protein is CASSLAGRRGGVNIQYF. The V and J genes are TRBV7-2 and TRBJ2-4; the D gene is possibly TRBD2 (6 bases). The germline V and J ends were trimmed by 0 bases and 6 bases, with 18 bases remaining between them. This CDR3 region has 17 residues. Germline V gives CDR1 SGHTA, CDR2 FQGNSA.

In this sample, this clonotype turned up many times. The V and J genes are TRBV5-1 and TRBJ2-5; 8 bases agree with TRBD1. Germline V CDR1 and CDR2: SGHRS, YFSETQ. The ends lost 1 base at V and 3 bases at J; junction bases unmatched: 2. The CDR3 has 14 amino acids. The DNA for the CDR3 is TGCGCCAGCAGCTTGCCGACAGGGGAAGAGACCCAGTACTTC. It encodes CASSLPTGEETQYF. The full variable domain, with the rest looked up from reference TRBV5-1 and TRBJ2-5, is KAGVTQTPRYLIKTRGQQVTLSCSPISGHRSVSWYQQTPGQGLQFLFEYFSETQRNKGNFPGRFSGRQFSNSRSEMNVSTLELGDSALYLCASSLPTGEETQYFGPGTRLLVL.

There are many counts of this clonotype. The chain employs TRBV2 and TRBJ1-5, with D perhaps matching TRBD1 (5 bases). V was shortened by 6 bases and J by 4 bases, with 16 bases between the two germline ends. Germline lookup yields CDR1 SNHLY and CDR2 FYNNEI. The CDR3 totals 15 residues. The CDR3 nucleotides read TGTGCCAGCAGCGGTTACCGGGGGGGGAATCAGCCCCAGCATTTT. Protein product: CASSGYRGGNQPQHF.

This clonotype was seen repeatedly, ten times or more. The rearrangement uses TRBV5-1 and TRBJ2-3, with TRBD2 as a possible D gene (7 bases). The CDR3 is 17 amino acids. V was trimmed by 3 bases and J by 4 bases, leaving 21 bases between them. Germline CDR1 reads SGHRS; CDR2 reads YFSETQ. For the CDR3, the DNA is TGCGCCAGCAGCTCATACCTTAGGGGGGGCCGGGCAGATACGCAGTATTTT. As protein: CASSSYLRGGRADTQYF.

This clonotype was seen repeatedly, ten times or more. The J gene is TRBJ2-7, the V gene TRBV11-2; TRBD2 is a possible D gene (5 bases). The CDR3 is made up of 14 amino acids. CDR1 is SGHAT, CDR2 FQNNGV, per germline. V lost 5 bases and J lost 0, with 11 bases in between. CDR3 sequence (DNA): TGTGCCAGCAGCGGAGGATGGGGCTCCTACGAGCAGTACTTC. This sequence encodes CASSGGWGSYEQYF.